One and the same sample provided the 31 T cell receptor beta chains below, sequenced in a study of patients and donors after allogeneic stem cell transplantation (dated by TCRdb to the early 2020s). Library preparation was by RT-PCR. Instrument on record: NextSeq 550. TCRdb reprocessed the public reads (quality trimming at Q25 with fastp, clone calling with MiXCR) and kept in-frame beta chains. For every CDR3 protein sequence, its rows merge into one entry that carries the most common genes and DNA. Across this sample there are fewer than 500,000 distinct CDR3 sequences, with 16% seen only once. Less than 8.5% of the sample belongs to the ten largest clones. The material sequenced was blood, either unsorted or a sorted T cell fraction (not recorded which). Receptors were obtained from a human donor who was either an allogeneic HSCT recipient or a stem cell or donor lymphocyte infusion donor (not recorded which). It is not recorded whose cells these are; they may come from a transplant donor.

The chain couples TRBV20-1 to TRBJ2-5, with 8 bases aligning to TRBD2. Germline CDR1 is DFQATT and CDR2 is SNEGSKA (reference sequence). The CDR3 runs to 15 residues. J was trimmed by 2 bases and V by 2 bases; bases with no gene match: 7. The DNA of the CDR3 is TGCAGTGCTAGATTGGTAGCGGGGCTTCAAGAGACCCAGTACTTC. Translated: CSARLVAGLQETQYF.

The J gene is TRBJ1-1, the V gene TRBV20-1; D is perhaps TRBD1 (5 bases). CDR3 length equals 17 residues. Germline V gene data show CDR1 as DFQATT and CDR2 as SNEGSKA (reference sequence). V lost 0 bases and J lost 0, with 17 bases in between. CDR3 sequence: CSAREYQGGLVNTEAFF. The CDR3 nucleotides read TGCAGTGCTAGAGAATACCAGGGAGGGTTGGTGAACACTGAAGCTTTCTTT.

The CDR3 is CASSLKSPLEKLFF. CDR3 coding DNA: TGCGCCAGCAGCTTAAAGAGTCCTCTTGAAAAACTGTTTTTT. The V call is TRBV5-1, the J call TRBJ1-4; no definite D call. CDR1 and CDR2 (germline): SGHRS, YFSETQ. Trimming cost V 2 bases and J 7 bases, with 12 bases left between them. This CDR3 has 14 amino acids.

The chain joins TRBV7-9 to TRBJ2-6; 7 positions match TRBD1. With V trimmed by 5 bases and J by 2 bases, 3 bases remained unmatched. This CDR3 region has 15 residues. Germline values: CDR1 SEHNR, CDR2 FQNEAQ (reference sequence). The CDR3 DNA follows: TGTGCCAGCAGCGCCGGGACAGCTGGGGCCAACGTCCTGACTTTC. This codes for CASSAGTAGANVLTF.

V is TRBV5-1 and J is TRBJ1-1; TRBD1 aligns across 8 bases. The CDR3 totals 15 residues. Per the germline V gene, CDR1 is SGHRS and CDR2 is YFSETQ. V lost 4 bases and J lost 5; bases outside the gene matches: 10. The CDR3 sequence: CASSDTGQGRTEAFF. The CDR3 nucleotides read TGCGCCAGCAGCGACACCGGACAGGGACGGACTGAAGCTTTCTTT.

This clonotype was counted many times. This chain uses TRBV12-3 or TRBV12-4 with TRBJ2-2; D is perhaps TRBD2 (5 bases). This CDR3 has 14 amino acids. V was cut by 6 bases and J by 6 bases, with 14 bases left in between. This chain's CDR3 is CASRATPGSGELFF. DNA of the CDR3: TGTGCCAGCAGAGCTACCCCGGGATCCGGGGAGCTGTTTTTT.

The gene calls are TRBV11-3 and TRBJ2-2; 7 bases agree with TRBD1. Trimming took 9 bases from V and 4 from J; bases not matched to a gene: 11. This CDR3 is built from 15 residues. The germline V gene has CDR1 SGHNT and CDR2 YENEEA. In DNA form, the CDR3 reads TGTGCCAGTTCCCAACAGGGGTCGAGCACCGGGGAGCTGTTTTTT. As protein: CASSQQGSSTGELFF. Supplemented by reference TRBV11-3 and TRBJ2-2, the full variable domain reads EAGVVQSPRYKIIEKKQPVAFWCNPISGHNTLYWYLQNLGQGPELLIRYENEEAVDDSQLPKDRFSAERLKGVDSTLKIQPAELGDSAVYLCASSQQGSSTGELFFGEGSRLTVL.

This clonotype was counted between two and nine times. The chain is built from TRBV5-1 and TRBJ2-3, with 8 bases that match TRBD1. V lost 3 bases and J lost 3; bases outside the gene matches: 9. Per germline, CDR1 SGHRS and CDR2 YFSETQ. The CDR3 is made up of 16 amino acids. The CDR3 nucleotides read TGCGCCAGCAGCTCGGTCGGCAGGGGGCGAACAGATACGCAGTATTTT. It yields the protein CASSSVGRGRTDTQYF. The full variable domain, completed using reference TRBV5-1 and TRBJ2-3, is KAGVTQTPRYLIKTRGQQVTLSCSPISGHRSVSWYQQTPGQGLQFLFEYFSETQRNKGNFPGRFSGRQFSNSRSEMNVSTLELGDSALYLCASSSVGRGRTDTQYFGPGTRLTVL.

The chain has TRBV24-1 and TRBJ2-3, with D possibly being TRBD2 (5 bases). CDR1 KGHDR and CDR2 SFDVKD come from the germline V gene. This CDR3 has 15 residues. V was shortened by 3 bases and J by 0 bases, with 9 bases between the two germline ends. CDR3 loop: CATSDPSRSTDTQYF. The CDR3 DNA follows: TGTGCCACCAGTGATCCTAGCAGGAGCACAGATACGCAGTATTTT.

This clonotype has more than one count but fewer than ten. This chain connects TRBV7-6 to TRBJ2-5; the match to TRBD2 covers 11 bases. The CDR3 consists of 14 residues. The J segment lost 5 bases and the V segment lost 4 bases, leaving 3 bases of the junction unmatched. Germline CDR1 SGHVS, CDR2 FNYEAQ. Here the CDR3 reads CASSSSGGPETQYF. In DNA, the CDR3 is TGTGCCAGCAGCTCTAGCGGGGGGCCGGAGACCCAGTACTTC.

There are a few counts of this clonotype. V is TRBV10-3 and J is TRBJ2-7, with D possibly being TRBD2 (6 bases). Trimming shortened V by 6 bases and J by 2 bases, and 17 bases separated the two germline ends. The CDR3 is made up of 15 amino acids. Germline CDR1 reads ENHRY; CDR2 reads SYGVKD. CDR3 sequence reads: CAISTRGGKTYEQYF. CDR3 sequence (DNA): TGTGCCATCAGCACCCGGGGCGGGAAAACCTACGAGCAGTACTTC.

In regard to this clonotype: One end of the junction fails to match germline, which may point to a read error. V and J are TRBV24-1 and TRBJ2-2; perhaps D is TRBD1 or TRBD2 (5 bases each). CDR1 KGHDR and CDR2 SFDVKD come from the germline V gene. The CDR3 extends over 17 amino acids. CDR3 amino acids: CAASSSPGPARTGELFF. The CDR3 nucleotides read TGTGCCGCCAGTTCTTCCCCGGGACCAGCTCGAACCGGGGAGCTGTTTTTT.

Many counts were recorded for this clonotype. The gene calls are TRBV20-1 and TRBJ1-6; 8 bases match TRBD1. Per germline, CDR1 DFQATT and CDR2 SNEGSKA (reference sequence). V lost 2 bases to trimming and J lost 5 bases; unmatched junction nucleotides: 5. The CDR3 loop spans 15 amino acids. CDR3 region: CSARPPGQDNSPLHF. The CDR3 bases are TGCAGTGCTAGACCTCCGGGACAGGATAATTCACCCCTCCACTTT.

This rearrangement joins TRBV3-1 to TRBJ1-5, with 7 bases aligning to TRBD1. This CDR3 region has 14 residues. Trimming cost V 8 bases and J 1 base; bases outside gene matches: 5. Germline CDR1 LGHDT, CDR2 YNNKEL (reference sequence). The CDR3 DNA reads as TGTGCCAGCGCAACAGGGGTAAGCAATCAGCCCCAGCATTTT. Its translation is CASATGVSNQPQHF.

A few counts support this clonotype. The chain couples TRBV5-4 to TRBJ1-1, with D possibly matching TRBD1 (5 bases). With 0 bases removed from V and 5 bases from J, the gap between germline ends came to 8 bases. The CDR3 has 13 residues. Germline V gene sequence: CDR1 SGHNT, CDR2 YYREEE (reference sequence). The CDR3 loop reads CASSLGGETEAFF. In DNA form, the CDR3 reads TGTGCCAGCAGCTTGGGGGGGGAGACTGAAGCTTTCTTT.

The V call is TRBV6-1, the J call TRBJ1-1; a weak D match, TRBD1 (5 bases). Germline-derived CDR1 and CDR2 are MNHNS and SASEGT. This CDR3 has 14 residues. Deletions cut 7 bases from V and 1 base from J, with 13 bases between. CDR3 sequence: CASNGGGWNTEAFF. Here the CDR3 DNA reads TGTGCCAGCAATGGGGGGGGTTGGAACACTGAAGCTTTCTTT.

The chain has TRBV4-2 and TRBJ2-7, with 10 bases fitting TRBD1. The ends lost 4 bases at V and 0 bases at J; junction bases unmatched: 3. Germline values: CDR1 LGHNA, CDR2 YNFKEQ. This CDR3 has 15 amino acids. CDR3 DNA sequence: TGTGCCAGCAGCCCCCGACAGGGGGCCTCCTACGAGCAGTACTTC. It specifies CASSPRQGASYEQYF.

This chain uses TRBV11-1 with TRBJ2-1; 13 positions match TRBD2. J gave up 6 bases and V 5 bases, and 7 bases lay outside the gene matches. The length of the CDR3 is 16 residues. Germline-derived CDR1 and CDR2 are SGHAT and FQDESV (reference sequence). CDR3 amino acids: CASSTGLAGPTNEQFF. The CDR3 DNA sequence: TGTGCCAGCAGCACGGGACTAGCGGGACCCACCAATGAGCAGTTCTTC.

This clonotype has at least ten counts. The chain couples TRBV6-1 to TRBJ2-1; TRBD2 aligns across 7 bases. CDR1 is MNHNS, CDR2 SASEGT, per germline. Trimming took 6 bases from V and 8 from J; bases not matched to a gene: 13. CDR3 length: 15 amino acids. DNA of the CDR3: TGTGCCAGCAGAACCGACGGAGTACTAGCGCATGAGCAGTTCTTC. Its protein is CASRTDGVLAHEQFF.

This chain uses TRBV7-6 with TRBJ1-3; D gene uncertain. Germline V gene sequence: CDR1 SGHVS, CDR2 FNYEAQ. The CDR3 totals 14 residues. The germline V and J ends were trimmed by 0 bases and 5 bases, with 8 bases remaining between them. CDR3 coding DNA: TGTGCCAGCAGCTTAGCGGGTCCGAGAAACACCATATATTTT. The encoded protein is CASSLAGPRNTIYF.

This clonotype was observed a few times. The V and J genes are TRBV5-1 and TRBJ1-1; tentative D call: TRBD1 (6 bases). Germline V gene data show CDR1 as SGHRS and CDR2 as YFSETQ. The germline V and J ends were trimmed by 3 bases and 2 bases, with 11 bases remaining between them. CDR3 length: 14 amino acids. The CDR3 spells CASSSGAGNTEAFF. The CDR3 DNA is TGCGCCAGCAGCTCGGGGGCTGGAAACACTGAAGCTTTCTTT.

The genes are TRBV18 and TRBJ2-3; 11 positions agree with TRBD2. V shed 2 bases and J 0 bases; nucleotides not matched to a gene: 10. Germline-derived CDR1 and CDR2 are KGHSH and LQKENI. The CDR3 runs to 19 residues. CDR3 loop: CASSPILIAGGRSTDTQYF. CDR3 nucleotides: TGTGCCAGCTCACCAATTTTGATAGCGGGGGGGCGAAGCACAGATACGCAGTATTTT.

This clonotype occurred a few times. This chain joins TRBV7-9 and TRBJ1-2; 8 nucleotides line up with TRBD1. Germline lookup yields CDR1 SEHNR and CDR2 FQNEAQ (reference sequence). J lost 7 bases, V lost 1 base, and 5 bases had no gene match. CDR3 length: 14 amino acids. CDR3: CASSLGSGGSGYTF. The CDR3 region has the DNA TGTGCCAGCAGCTTAGGTTCAGGGGGCAGTGGCTACACCTTC.

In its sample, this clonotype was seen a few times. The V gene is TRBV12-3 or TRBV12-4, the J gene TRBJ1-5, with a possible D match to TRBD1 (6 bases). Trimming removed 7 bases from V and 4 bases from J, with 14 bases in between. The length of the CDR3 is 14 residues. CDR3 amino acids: CASNPDSTNQPQHF. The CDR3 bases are TGTGCCAGCAACCCGGACAGCACAAATCAGCCCCAGCATTTT.

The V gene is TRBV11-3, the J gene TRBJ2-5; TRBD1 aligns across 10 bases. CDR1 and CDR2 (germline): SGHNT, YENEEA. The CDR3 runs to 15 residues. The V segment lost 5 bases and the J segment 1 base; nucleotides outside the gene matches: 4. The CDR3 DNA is TGTGCCAGCAGCCGGGGACAGGGGCTCCAAGAGACCCAGTACTTC. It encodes CASSRGQGLQETQYF.

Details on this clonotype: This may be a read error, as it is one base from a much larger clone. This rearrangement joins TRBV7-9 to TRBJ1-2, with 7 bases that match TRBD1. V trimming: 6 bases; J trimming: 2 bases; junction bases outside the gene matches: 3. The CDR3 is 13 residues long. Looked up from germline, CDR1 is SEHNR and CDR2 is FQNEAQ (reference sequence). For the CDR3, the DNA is TGTGCCAGCAGATCGGGACAGAACTATGGCTACACCTTC. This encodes CASRSGQNYGYTF.

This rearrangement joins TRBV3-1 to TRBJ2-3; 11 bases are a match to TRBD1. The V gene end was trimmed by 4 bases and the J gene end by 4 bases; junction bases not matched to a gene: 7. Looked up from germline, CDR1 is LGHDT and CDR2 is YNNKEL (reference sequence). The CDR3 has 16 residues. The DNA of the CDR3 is TGTGCCAGCAGCCTGCGGACAGGGGGCAAGGCAGATACGCAGTATTTT. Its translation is CASSLRTGGKADTQYF.

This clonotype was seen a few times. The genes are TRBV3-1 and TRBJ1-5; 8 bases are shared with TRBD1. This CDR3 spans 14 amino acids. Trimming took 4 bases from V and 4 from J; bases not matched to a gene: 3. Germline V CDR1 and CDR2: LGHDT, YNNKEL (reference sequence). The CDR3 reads CASSRWTGNQPQHF. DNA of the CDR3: TGTGCCAGCAGCCGTTGGACAGGGAATCAGCCCCAGCATTTT.

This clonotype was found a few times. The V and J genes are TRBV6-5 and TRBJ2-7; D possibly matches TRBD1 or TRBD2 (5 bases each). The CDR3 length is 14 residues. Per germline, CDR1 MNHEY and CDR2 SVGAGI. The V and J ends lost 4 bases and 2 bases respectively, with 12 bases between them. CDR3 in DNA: TGTGCCAGCAGTTGGGACCCTCGGACCTACGAGCAGTACTTC. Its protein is CASSWDPRTYEQYF.

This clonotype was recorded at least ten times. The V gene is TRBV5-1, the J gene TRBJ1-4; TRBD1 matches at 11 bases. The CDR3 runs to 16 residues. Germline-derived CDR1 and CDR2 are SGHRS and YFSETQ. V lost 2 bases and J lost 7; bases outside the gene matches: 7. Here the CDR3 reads CASSFDGQGAREKLFF. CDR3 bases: TGCGCCAGCAGCTTCGACGGACAGGGGGCACGTGAAAAACTGTTTTTT.

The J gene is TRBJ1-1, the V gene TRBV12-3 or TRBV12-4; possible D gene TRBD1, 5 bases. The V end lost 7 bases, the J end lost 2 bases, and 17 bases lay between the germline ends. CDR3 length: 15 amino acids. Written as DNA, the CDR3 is TGTGCCAGCAATCTTAATGGGGGGATTAACACTGAAGCTTTCTTT. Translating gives CASNLNGGINTEAFF.